The 30 T cell receptor beta chains below come from one sample, sequenced in a study of T cell responses to AZD1222 COVID-19 vaccine (dated by TCRdb to the early 2020s). Library creation used the immunoSEQ multiplex PCR assay. TCRdb retrieved this table from immuneACCESS and kept in-frame rearrangements only. Not all clones are present; in checked studies, unresolved V genes account for under half, and no reason is known for the remainder. Within this sample are approximately 74,000 clones, with around four fifths of them counted one time only. The ten largest make up roughly 25% of the sample. In the paper's terms, the time point label means: about 28 days (+/-7) after the second vaccine dose. The sequences come from peripheral blood, collected 28 days after the second AZD1222 dose. The origin of the receptors is an adult who received the AZD1222 COVID-19 vaccine.

This clone has a handful of counts. CDR3 loop: CASRWRLAKNIQYF. For the CDR3, the DNA is TGTGCCAGCCGGTGGCGGTTAGCCAAAAACATTCAGTACTTC. The chain is built from TRBV2 and TRBJ2-4; D uncertain. Germline-derived CDR1 and CDR2 are SNHLY and FYNNEI. The CDR3 is 14 residues long. V lost 8 bases to trimming and J lost 0 bases, with 11 bases between them.

The V gene is TRBV2, the J gene TRBJ1-4; 8 bases are shared with TRBD1. With 4 bases clipped from V and 5 bases from J, the junction kept 0 bases outside the gene matches. The CDR3 loop spans 13 amino acids. The germline gives CDR1 SNHLY, CDR2 FYNNEI. The CDR3 sequence is CASSGTGNEKLFF. In DNA form, the CDR3 reads TGTGCCAGCAGTGGGACAGGGAATGAAAAACTGTTTTTT.

This clone appeared once. The chain has TRBV3-1 (or the pseudogene TRBV3-2) and TRBJ1-3; D is unresolved. The V gene's germline CDR1 is LGHDT and CDR2 YNNKEL (reference sequence). This CDR3 contains 13 residues. Trimming stripped 2 bases from V and 7 bases from J, with 9 bases between. The CDR3 sequence is CASSQWELNTIYF. The CDR3 nucleotides read TGTGCCAGCAGCCAATGGGAGTTGAACACCATATATTTT.

The J gene is TRBJ1-2, the V gene TRBV14; D remains unclear. In germline, CDR1 is SGHDN, CDR2 FVKESK. CDR3 length equals 13 residues. V lost 1 base, J lost 8 bases, and 11 bases lay in between. The CDR3 spells CASSQGGPGGYTF. CDR3 sequence (DNA): TGTGCCAGCAGCCAAGGAGGCCCGGGGGGCTACACCTTC.

This clone was picked up a small number of times. The chain joins TRBV5-1 to TRBJ1-2, with D hard to call. The CDR3 loop spans 13 amino acids. V lost 4 bases and J lost 6, with 13 bases in between. Germline loops: CDR1 SGHRS, CDR2 YFSETQ. The DNA for the CDR3 is TGCGCCAGCAGCACCGCTACAACGAATGGCTACACCTTC. Amino acid sequence: CASSTATTNGYTF.

The chain carries TRBV18 and TRBJ2-1, with 8 bases that match TRBD2. The CDR3 length is 16 residues. Per the germline V gene, CDR1 is KGHSH and CDR2 is LQKENI. After removal of 8 bases from V and 0 bases from J, the junction contained 9 bases not matched to a gene. As DNA, the CDR3 is TGTGCCAGCACCAACCGACGGGGGGGCTCCTACAATGAGCAGTTCTTC. Translating it yields CASTNRRGGSYNEQFF.

V usage is TRBV6-5 and J usage is TRBJ2-3; the D call may be TRBD1 or TRBD2 (7 bases each). V lost 6 bases, J lost 4 bases, and 17 bases lay in between. This CDR3 comprises 15 residues. Germline CDR1 reads MNHEY; CDR2 reads SVGAGI. The chain's CDR3 is CASSWEGAWADTQYF. DNA for the CDR3: TGTGCCAGCAGCTGGGAGGGGGCATGGGCAGATACGCAGTATTTT.

The V gene is TRBV11-3, the J gene TRBJ2-5, with D unresolved. Germline values: CDR1 SGHNT, CDR2 YENEEA. The CDR3 loop spans 15 amino acids. V lost 5 bases and J 7 bases, leaving 20 bases between the germline ends. CDR3 nucleotide sequence: TGTGCCAGCAGCGGCCGAGGAAGCCAGGTGGGGACCCAGTACTTC. It yields the protein CASSGRGSQVGTQYF.

The rearrangement links TRBV5-1 to TRBJ1-2; D unclear. The CDR3 is 13 residues long. Germline CDR1 is SGHRS and CDR2 is YFSETQ. Between the trimmed V and J ends, which lost 0 bases and 1 base, there was a span of 4 bases. CDR3 in DNA: TGCGCCAGCAGCTTGGAGGTTAACTATGGCTACACCTTC. Its protein is CASSLEVNYGYTF.

The chain combines TRBV5-5 with TRBJ1-6, with D uncertain. From germline, CDR1 is SGHKS and CDR2 YYEKEE (reference sequence). The V gene lost 2 bases and the J gene lost 5 bases, with 11 bases spanning the gap. This CDR3 has 15 amino acids. CDR3 sequence: CASSFGPLDNSPLHF. Written as DNA, the CDR3 is TGTGCCAGCAGCTTCGGTCCCTTGGATAATTCACCCCTCCACTTT. Full variable domain (missing parts from reference TRBV5-5 and TRBJ1-6): DAGVTQSPTHLIKTRGQQVTLRCSPISGHKSVSWYQQVLGQGPQFIFQYYEKEERGRGNFPDRFSARQFPNYSSELNVNALLLGDSALYLCASSFGPLDNSPLHFGNGTRLTVT.

This chain joins TRBV5-4 and TRBJ2-5; the D is unclear. The germline V gene has CDR1 SGHNT and CDR2 YYREEE (reference sequence). The CDR3 sequence is 12 residues long. Trimming pared 2 bases from V and 5 bases from J, leaving 7 bases between. In DNA, the CDR3 is TGTGCCAGCAGCTTAAGCCAGGAGACCCAGTACTTC. Translated, it gives CASSLSQETQYF.

The chain combines TRBV19 with TRBJ1-1; possible D gene TRBD1, 5 bases. The V end was cut by 4 bases, the J end by 3 bases, with 9 bases between. Germline assignment: CDR1 LNHDA and CDR2 SQIVND (reference sequence). This CDR3 is built from 13 residues. The CDR3 reads CASSTQVYTEAFF. In DNA, the CDR3 is TGTGCCAGTAGTACACAGGTGTACACTGAAGCTTTCTTT.

The chain uses TRBV10-2 and TRBJ2-3; unclear D gene. Germline V gives CDR1 WSHSY, CDR2 SAAADI. V was trimmed by 2 bases and J by 5 bases, leaving 2 bases between them. This CDR3 comprises 11 residues. In DNA, the CDR3 is TGCGCCAGCAGTGAGGGAGATACGCAGTATTTT. Amino acid sequence: CASSEGDTQYF.

The chain combines TRBV6-5 with TRBJ1-5; the D is unclear. The CDR3 is 10 residues long. Germline lookup yields CDR1 MNHEY and CDR2 SVGAGI. Between the trimmed V and J ends, which lost 9 bases and 4 bases, there was a span of 4 bases. The CDR3 bases are TGTGCCAGACGGAATCAGCCCCAGCATTTT. Translated: CARRNQPQHF.

This chain uses TRBV5-3 with TRBJ2-3; D is uncertain. TRBV5-3 is filed as an ORF, its function uncertain. There are 17 residues in the CDR3. V was clipped by 4 bases and J by 4 bases, with 22 bases between them. The CDR3: CARSQGRAFSKADTQYF. The CDR3 DNA follows: TGTGCCAGAAGCCAAGGTAGGGCGTTCTCAAAGGCAGATACGCAGTATTTT.

This clone was found once. J is TRBJ2-7 and V is TRBV24-1; D possibly corresponds to TRBD2 (5 bases). V lost 8 bases and J lost 3, with 22 bases in between. The CDR3 extends over 16 amino acids. Germline CDR1 is KGHDR and CDR2 is SFDVKD. The CDR3 here is CATIPIAGLQFYEQYF. CDR3 nucleotide sequence: TGTGCCACCATTCCCATTGCGGGTCTACAGTTCTACGAGCAGTACTTC.

The CDR3: CASSQEKYGYTF. For the CDR3, the DNA is TGTGCCAGCAGCCAAGAGAAGTATGGCTACACCTTC. The chain joins TRBV3-1 (or the pseudogene TRBV3-2) to TRBJ1-2, with D unclear. The germline V and J ends were trimmed by 0 bases and 5 bases, with 4 bases remaining between them. The CDR3 consists of 12 residues. Germline CDR1 is LGHDT and CDR2 is YNNKEL (reference sequence).

The chain employs TRBV6-5 and TRBJ2-7, with D maybe TRBD1 (5 bases). Trimming shortened V by 10 bases and J by 0 bases, and 19 bases separated the two germline ends. Germline V CDR1 and CDR2: MNHEY, SVGAGI. CDR3 length: 15 residues. CDR3 coding DNA: TGTGCCATCAAAAAGGGGCAGGGAAGCTCCTACGAGCAGTACTTC. This encodes CAIKKGQGSSYEQYF.

The chain couples TRBV7-9 to TRBJ1-2; D remains unclear. The V end lost 1 base, the J end lost 4 bases, and 10 bases lay between the germline ends. The germline V gene has CDR1 SEHNR and CDR2 FQNEAQ (reference sequence). The CDR3 length is 14 residues. CDR3 nucleotides: TGTGCCAGCAGCTTAGAGGGTGCAAGCTATGGCTACACCTTC. Encoded protein: CASSLEGASYGYTF.

The gene calls are TRBV5-5 and TRBJ1-4; weak D call: TRBD1 (5 bases). The germline V gene encodes CDR1 SGHKS and CDR2 YYEKEE (reference sequence). This CDR3 spans 16 amino acids. V lost 4 bases and J 0 bases, leaving 13 bases between the germline ends. The CDR3 nucleotides are TGTGCCAGCAGCACCCGCGACAGCGCAACTAATGAAAAACTGTTTTTT. This codes for CASSTRDSATNEKLFF.

The chain recombines TRBV14 with TRBJ1-2; possible D gene TRBD1, 6 bases. CDR3 length: 13 amino acids. From germline, CDR1 is SGHDN and CDR2 FVKESK. The germline V and J ends were trimmed by 6 bases and 7 bases, with 15 bases remaining between them. This CDR3 is CASRPGHEGGYTF. In nucleotides, the CDR3 is TGTGCCAGCAGGCCGGGACATGAGGGTGGCTACACCTTC.

This chain connects TRBV27 to TRBJ1-2, with TRBD1 identical over 8 bases. The CDR3 runs 14 residues. J lost 9 bases, V lost 4 bases, and 10 bases had no gene match. The germline V gene has CDR1 MNHEY and CDR2 SMNVEV (reference sequence). The chain's CDR3 is CASSSGQAVGRYTF. CDR3 sequence (DNA): TGTGCCAGCAGTTCGGGACAGGCCGTAGGTCGCTACACCTTC.

V usage is TRBV6-5 and J usage is TRBJ1-2; D remains unclear. The CDR3 loop spans 12 amino acids. Trimming took 7 bases from V and 2 from J, leaving 8 bases between them. The V gene's germline CDR1 is MNHEY and CDR2 SVGAGI. The CDR3: CASIMVNYGYTF. The DNA for the CDR3 is TGTGCCAGCATTATGGTAAACTATGGCTACACCTTC.

The chain recombines TRBV3-1 (or the pseudogene TRBV3-2) with TRBJ1-1; 7 nucleotides align to TRBD1. Germline lookup yields CDR1 LGHDT and CDR2 YNNKEL (reference sequence). The CDR3 length is 15 residues. Trimming at V came to 3 bases and at J to 0 bases, leaving 4 bases not matched to a gene. CDR3 sequence: CASSHQGGMNTEAFF. CDR3 bases: TGTGCCAGCAGCCATCAGGGGGGCATGAACACTGAAGCTTTCTTT.

The V call is TRBV9, the J call TRBJ2-3; 9 positions match TRBD2. CDR1 SGDLS and CDR2 YYNGEE come from the germline V gene. The CDR3 extends over 16 amino acids. V was clipped by 0 bases and J by 5 bases; unmatched bases: 7. The CDR3 sequence: CASSVASSGKGDTQYF. DNA of the CDR3: TGTGCCAGCAGCGTAGCATCTAGCGGGAAGGGAGATACGCAGTATTTT.

This clone was counted a single time. The gene calls are TRBV2 and TRBJ2-2; 11 nucleotides agree with TRBD2. The V segment lost 9 bases and the J segment 7 bases; nucleotides outside the gene matches: 1. CDR1 is SNHLY and CDR2 is FYNNEI in the germline V gene. The CDR3 totals 12 residues. CDR3 residues: CARGLAGGELFF. The CDR3 DNA reads TGTGCCAGAGGACTAGCGGGCGGGGAGCTGTTTTTT.

The chain couples TRBV6-1 to TRBJ1-5; D ambiguous. The CDR3 contains 14 residues. CDR1 is MNHNS and CDR2 is SASEGT in the germline V gene. The ends were cut back, 3 bases at V and 0 bases at J, with 6 bases in the middle. The CDR3 loop is CASSEGSSNQPQHF. As DNA, the CDR3 is TGTGCCAGCAGTGAGGGCAGTAGCAATCAGCCCCAGCATTTT.

The chain is built from TRBV5-6 and TRBJ2-3; the match to TRBD2 covers 7 bases. The V segment lost 3 bases and the J segment 0 bases; nucleotides outside the gene matches: 10. From germline, CDR1 is SGHDT and CDR2 YYEEEE. CDR3 length equals 17 residues. The CDR3 loop is CASSWAWSGESTDTQYF. The CDR3 coding sequence is TGTGCCAGCAGCTGGGCCTGGAGCGGGGAAAGCACAGATACGCAGTATTTT.

The chain employs TRBV5-1 and TRBJ1-1; tentatively, D is TRBD1 (6 bases). V gave up 4 bases and J gave up 1 base, with 20 bases separating them. CDR1 is SGHRS, CDR2 YFSETQ, per germline. CDR3 length: 17 residues. The CDR3, as DNA: TGCGCCAGCAGCCTCATTGGGGGCAGGGCAAAGAACACTGAAGCTTTCTTT. Residues: CASSLIGGRAKNTEAFF.

This chain joins TRBV14 and TRBJ2-5; 8 bases line up with TRBD2. The CDR3 has 13 residues. The V gene's germline CDR1 is SGHDN and CDR2 FVKESK. The V and J ends lost 4 bases and 6 bases, in that order; junction bases with no gene match: 4. This chain's CDR3 is CASSRTSRKTQYF. CDR3 DNA sequence: TGTGCCAGCAGCCGGACTAGCCGGAAGACCCAGTACTTC. The variable domain in full, with the rest retrieved from reference TRBV14 and TRBJ2-5, is EAGVTQFPSHSVIEKGQTVTLRCDPISGHDNLYWYRRVMGKEIKFLLHFVKESKQDESGMPNNRFLAERTGGTYSTLKVQPAELEDSGVYFCASSRTSRKTQYFGPGTRLLVL.